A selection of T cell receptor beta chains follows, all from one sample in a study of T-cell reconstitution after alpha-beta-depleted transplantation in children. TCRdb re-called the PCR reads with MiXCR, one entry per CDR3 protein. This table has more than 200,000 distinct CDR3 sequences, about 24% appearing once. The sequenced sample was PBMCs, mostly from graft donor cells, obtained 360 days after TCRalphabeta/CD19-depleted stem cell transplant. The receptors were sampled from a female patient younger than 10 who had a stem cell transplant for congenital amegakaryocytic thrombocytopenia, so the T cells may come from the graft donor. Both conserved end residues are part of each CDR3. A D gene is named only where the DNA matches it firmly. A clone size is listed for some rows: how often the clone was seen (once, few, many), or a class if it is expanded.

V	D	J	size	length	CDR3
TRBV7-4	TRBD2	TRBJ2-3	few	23	CASGLVNPAGQGLAGAWADTQYF
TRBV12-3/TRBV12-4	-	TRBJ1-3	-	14	CASSLRRGGNTIYF
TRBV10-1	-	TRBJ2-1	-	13	CASSESRNNEQFF
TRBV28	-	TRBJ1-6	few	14	CASRPSRVRSPLHF
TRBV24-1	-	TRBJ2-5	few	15	CATSDTGRDQETQYF
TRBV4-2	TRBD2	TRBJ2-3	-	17	CASSQKGLAGVGDTQYF
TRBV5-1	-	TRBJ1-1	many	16	CASSLEGHRAGTEAFF
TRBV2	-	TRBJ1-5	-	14	CASSDRTPYQPQHF
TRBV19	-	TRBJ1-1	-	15	CASSMWDILNTEAFF
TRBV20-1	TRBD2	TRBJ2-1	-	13	CSASPGGYNEQFF
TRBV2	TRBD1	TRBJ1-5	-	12	CASCEGAKTQHF
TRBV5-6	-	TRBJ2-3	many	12	CASSAVSDTQYF
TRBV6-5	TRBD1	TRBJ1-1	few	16	CASSYGQGARNTEAFF
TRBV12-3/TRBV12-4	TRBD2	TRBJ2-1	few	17	CASSPDGLAGIYNEQFF
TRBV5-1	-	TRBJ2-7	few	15	CASSPDWAGGDEQYF
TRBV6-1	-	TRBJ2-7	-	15	CASSELRGGEGEQYF
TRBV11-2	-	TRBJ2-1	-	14	CASSLATGSNEQFF
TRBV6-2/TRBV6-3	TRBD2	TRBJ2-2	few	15	CASSYLAGHTGELFF
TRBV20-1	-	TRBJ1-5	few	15	CSARDLGHSNQPQHF
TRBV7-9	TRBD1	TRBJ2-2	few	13	CASSPQGPGELFF
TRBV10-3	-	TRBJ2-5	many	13	CAISVPSQETQYF
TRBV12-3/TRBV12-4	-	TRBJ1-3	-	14	CASMAGAIGNTIYF
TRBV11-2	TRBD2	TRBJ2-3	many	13	CASSLDDGLAQYF
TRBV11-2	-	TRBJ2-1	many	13	CASSWITYNEQFF
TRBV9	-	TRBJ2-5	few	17	CASSGGGHESFQETQYF
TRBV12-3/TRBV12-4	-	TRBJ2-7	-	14	CASSSPQGNYEQYF
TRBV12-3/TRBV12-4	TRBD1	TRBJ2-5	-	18	CASRPTADRGFLQETQYF
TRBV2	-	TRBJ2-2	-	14	CASRLDADTGELFF
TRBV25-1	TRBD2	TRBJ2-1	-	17	CASSERPPGTSKEEQFF
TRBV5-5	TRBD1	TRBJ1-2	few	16	CASSLGGTASYYGYTF
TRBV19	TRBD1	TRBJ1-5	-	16	CASSIRQGRSNQPQHF
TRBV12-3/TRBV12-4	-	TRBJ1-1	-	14	CASSLSRMSTEAFF
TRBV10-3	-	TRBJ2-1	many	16	CAGGGQTERSYNEQFF
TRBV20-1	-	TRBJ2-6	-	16	CSAPEGRSSGANVLTF
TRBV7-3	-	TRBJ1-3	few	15	CASSPTGGSGNTIYF
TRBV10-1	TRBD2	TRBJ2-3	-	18	CASSEGLRRGKGTDTQYF
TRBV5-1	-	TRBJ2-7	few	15	CASSSGNSYLYEQYF
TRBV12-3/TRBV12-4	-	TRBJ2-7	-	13	CASSLQGGAEQYF
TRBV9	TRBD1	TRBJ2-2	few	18	CASSLGGDRGRVTGELFF
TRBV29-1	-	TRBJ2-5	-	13	CSARQWALETQYF
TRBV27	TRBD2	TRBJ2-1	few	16	CASSLSRLAGGPEQFF
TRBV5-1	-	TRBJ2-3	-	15	CASSLDFARADTQYF
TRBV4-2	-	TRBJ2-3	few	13	CASSQEGGDTQYF
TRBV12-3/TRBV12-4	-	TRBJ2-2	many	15	CASSSWGADTGELFF
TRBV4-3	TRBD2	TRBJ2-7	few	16	CASSQDLAGGLYEQYF
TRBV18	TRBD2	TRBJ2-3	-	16	CASSPKGLASSDTQYF
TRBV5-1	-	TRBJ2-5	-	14	CASSELSTVETQYF
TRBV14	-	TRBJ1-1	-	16	CASSQDGWLGNAEAFF
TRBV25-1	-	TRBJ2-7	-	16	CASSERSGHPIYEQYF
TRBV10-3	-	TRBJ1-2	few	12	CATRDANYGYTF
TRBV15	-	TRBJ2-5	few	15	CATSRDLGLQETQYF
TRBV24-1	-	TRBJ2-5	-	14	CATSDSAEQETQYF
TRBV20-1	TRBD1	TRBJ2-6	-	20	CSARDGTGGAFRSGANVLTF
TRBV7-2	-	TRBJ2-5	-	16	CASSLRPLVPRETQYF
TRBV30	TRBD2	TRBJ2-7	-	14	CAWSALRGVAEQYF
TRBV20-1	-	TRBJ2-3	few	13	CSASGSGSDTQYF
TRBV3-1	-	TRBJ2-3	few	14	CASSQSGVTDTQYF